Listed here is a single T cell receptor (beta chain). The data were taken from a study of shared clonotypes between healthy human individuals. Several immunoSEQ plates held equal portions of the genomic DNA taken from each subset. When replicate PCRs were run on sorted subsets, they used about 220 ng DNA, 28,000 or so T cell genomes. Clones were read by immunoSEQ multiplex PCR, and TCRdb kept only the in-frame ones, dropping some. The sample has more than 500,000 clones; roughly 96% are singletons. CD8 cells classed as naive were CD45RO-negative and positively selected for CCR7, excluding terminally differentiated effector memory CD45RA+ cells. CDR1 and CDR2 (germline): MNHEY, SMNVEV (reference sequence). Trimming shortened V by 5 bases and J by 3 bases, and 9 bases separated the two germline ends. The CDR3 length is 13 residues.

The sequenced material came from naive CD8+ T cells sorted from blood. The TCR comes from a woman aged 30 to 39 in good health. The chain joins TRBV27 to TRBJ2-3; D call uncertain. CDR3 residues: CASSTVGTDTQYF. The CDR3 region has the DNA TGTGCCAGCAGTACAGTGGGGACAGATACGCAGTATTTT.